The clone carrying this T cell receptor (beta chain) was detected a few times. Its matching antigen is unknown. Together with a sample-barcoded 5' primer, a J-beta primer mix was included in a second PCR lasting roughly 6 to 12 cycles. From the 5' RACE reads, TCRdb called clonotypes with MiXCR, one entry per CDR3 protein. The sample includes about 800,000 distinct CDR3 sequences, roughly 64% of them seen just once. The data derive from a study of blood T cells in healthy people across ages. Study conclusions and caveats: There was no known CMV status for donors, so expanded clonotype changes were possibly confounded.

CDR3 length: 15 residues. Germline V CDR1 and CDR2: DFQATT, SNEGSKA (reference sequence). Trimming took off 5 bases at V and 9 bases at J, with 23 bases between the two ends. The source of this sequence is a young man in good health. The sequenced material came from blood. The V gene is TRBV20-1, the J gene TRBJ2-4; no clear D gene. The DNA for the CDR3 is TGCAGTGCTCGAACCCTATCCCGGCAGGACGGCATTCAGTACTTC. Translation: CSARTLSRQDGIQYF.